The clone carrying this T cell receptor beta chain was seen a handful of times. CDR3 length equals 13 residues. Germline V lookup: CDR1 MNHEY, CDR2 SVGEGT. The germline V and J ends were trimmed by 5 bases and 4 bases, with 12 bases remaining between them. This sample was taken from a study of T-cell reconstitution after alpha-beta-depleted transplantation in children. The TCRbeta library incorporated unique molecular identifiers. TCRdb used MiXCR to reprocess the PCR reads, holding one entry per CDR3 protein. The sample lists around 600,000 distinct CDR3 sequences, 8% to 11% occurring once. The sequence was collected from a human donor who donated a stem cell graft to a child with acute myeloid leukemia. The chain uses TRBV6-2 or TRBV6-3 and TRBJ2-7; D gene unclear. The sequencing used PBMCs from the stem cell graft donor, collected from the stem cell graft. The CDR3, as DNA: TGTGCCAGCAGTCTCTCGATGGCATACGAGCAGTACTTC. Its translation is CASSLSMAYEQYF.